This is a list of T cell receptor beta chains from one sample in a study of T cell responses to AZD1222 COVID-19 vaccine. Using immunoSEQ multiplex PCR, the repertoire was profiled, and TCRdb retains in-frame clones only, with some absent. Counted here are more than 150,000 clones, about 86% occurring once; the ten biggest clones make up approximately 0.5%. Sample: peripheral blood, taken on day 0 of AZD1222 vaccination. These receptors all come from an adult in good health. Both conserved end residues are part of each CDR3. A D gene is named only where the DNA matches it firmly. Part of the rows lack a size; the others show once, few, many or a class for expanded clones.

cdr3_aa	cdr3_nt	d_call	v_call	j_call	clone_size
CASSLGLVNEQFF	TGCGCCAGCAGCTTGGGTCTGGTCAATGAGCAGTTCTTC	NA	TRBV5-1	TRBJ2-1	NA
CASGDRGRAEAFF	TGTGCCAGCGGGGACAGGGGCCGTGCTGAAGCTTTCTTT	TRBD1	TRBV5-6	TRBJ1-1	once
CASNQGYGYTF	TGTGCCAGCAACCAAGGGTATGGCTACACCTTC	NA	TRBV2	TRBJ1-2	NA
CSASEGSGVYF	TGCAGTGCTAGTGAGGGGTCAGGGGTATACTTC	NA	TRBV20-1	TRBJ2-7	NA
CASSLGGYYEQYF	TGTGCCAGCAGCTTGGGGGGTTACTACGAGCAGTACTTC	NA	TRBV5-6	TRBJ2-7	NA
CASSSNEGADTQYF	TGTGCCAGCAGTTCCAACGAAGGGGCAGATACGCAGTATTTT	NA	TRBV6-5	TRBJ2-3	NA
CASSRGFSSYEQYF	TGTGCCAGCAGCCGCGGGTTCAGCTCCTACGAGCAGTACTTC	NA	TRBV6-5	TRBJ2-7	few
CASSTTGGITDTQYF	TGTGCCAGTAGTACGACGGGGGGTATCACAGATACGCAGTATTTT	TRBD2	TRBV19	TRBJ2-3	NA
CSAPLTYEQYF	TGCAGTGCCCCACTAACCTACGAGCAGTACTTC	NA	TRBV20-1	TRBJ2-7	NA
CASSQGSSGANVLTF	TGCGCCAGCAGCCAAGGGAGCTCTGGGGCCAACGTCCTGACTTTC	NA	TRBV4-1	TRBJ2-6	NA
CASSQGYRNTEAFF	TGTGCCAGCAGCCAAGGGTATCGTAACACTGAAGCTTTCTTT	NA	TRBV3-1/TRBV3-2	TRBJ1-1	NA
CASSIGTGELFF	TGTGCCAGTAGTATAGGAACCGGGGAGCTGTTTTTT	NA	TRBV19	TRBJ2-2	NA
CASSYGPAGDEENF	TGTGCCAGCAGTTATGGTCCAGCGGGGGACGAGGAAAACTTC	TRBD2	TRBV6-2/TRBV6-3	TRBJ2-5	NA
CASSQDLNRGLGNTIYF	TGCGCCAGCAGCCAAGATCTGAACAGGGGGCTAGGAAACACCATATATTTT	TRBD1	TRBV4-3	TRBJ1-3	NA
CASTRGGNTGELFF	TGCGCCAGCACTAGAGGGGGGAACACCGGGGAGCTGTTTTTT	NA	TRBV5-1	TRBJ2-2	NA
CASSVRRGANVLTF	TGTGCCAGCAGCGTTAGGCGAGGGGCCAACGTCCTGACTTTC	NA	TRBV11-2	TRBJ2-6	NA
CASSLVRSSGNTIYF	TGTGCCAGCAGCTTAGTTAGGAGCTCTGGAAACACCATATATTTT	NA	TRBV7-2	TRBJ1-3	NA
CASSINPRRTDTQYF	TGTGCCAGCAGCATCAACCCCCGGCGAACAGATACGCAGTATTTT	NA	TRBV9	TRBJ2-3	NA
CASSLDFNTEAFF	TGTGCCAGCAGCCTGGACTTTAACACTGAAGCTTTCTTT	NA	TRBV4-2	TRBJ1-1	NA
CASSLGDRADTQYF	TGCGCCAGCAGCCTTGGGGACAGGGCTGATACGCAGTATTTT	TRBD1	TRBV5-1	TRBJ2-3	once
CASSEVGSGEAFF	TGTGCCAGCAGTGAAGTGGGTTCCGGTGAAGCTTTCTTT	NA	TRBV2	TRBJ1-1	NA
CASSIPGQAGYTF	TGTGCCAGCAGCATACCAGGACAGGCCGGCTACACCTTC	TRBD1	TRBV27	TRBJ1-2	once
CASSGRFDNQPQHF	TGTGCCAGCAGTGGTCGGTTTGACAATCAGCCCCAGCATTTT	NA	TRBV2	TRBJ1-5	NA
CASSQGGHDGNTIYF	TGTGCCAGCAGTCAAGGGGGACACGACGGAAACACCATATATTTT	NA	TRBV27	TRBJ1-3	NA
CASKRGRRYGYTF	TGTGCCAGCAAACGGGGGCGCCGCTATGGCTACACCTTC	NA	TRBV28	TRBJ1-2	NA
CASSLLNTEAFF	TGTGCCAGCAGCTTGTTGAACACTGAAGCTTTCTTT	NA	TRBV5-6	TRBJ1-1	NA
CASSLMGADQPQHF	TGTGCCAGCAGCTTAATGGGGGCAGATCAGCCCCAGCATTTT	NA	TRBV7-3	TRBJ1-5	NA
CASSQGNSPLHF	TGTGCCAGCAGCCAAGGAAATTCACCCCTCCACTTT	NA	TRBV3-1/TRBV3-2	TRBJ1-6	NA
CASSQGDSGPQETQYF	TGCGCCAGCAGCCAAGGGGATAGCGGGCCCCAAGAGACCCAGTACTTC	TRBD2	TRBV4-1	TRBJ2-5	NA
CASSTQRETQYF	TGTGCCAGTAGTACCCAGAGAGAGACCCAGTACTTC	NA	TRBV19	TRBJ2-5	NA
CASSLSMAGYGYTF	TGTGCCAGCAGTTTATCGATGGCAGGCTATGGCTACACCTTC	NA	TRBV27	TRBJ1-2	NA
CASSLGTLFEQFF	TGTGCCAGCAGCCTCGGGACCCTTTTTGAGCAGTTCTTC	NA	TRBV11-2	TRBJ2-1	NA
CATARSSYNSPLHF	TGTGCCACCGCTAGAAGCTCCTATAATTCACCCCTCCACTTT	NA	TRBV15	TRBJ1-6	NA
CAISPGTSGAYEQYF	TGTGCCATCTCGCCCGGGACTAGCGGCGCCTACGAGCAGTACTTC	TRBD2	TRBV10-3	TRBJ2-7	NA
CASSLGQGRNEKLFF	TGTGCCAGCAGCCTCGGACAGGGCCGGAATGAAAAACTGTTTTTT	TRBD1	TRBV6-5	TRBJ1-4	NA
CAGDGFQETQYF	TGTGCCGGTGACGGGTTCCAAGAGACCCAGTACTTC	NA	TRBV9	TRBJ2-5	NA
CASSVGGPLGYEQYF	TGTGCCAGCAGCGTAGGGGGCCCCCTAGGTTACGAGCAGTACTTC	NA	TRBV9	TRBJ2-7	NA
CASSDSNQPQHF	TGTGCCAGTAGTGACAGCAATCAGCCCCAGCATTTT	NA	TRBV19	TRBJ1-5	NA
CASSLGGQPYNEQFF	TGTGCCAGCAGCTTAGGAGGACAGCCCTACAATGAGCAGTTCTTC	NA	TRBV7-9	TRBJ2-1	NA
CASSQEINEQFF	TGTGCCAGCAGCCAAGAGATCAATGAGCAGTTCTTC	NA	TRBV14	TRBJ2-1	NA
CASSNTPPHTAYF	TGTGCCAGCAGCAACACCCCCCCCCACACCGCTTACTTC	NA	TRBV28	TRBJ2-7	NA
CASSLSLRGDTQYF	TGTGCCAGCAGCTTATCCCTCCGAGGGGATACGCAGTATTTT	NA	TRBV7-9	TRBJ2-3	NA
CAITDGGPGTGELFF	TGTGCCATCACCGACGGGGGCCCGGGCACCGGGGAGCTGTTTTTT	NA	TRBV10-3	TRBJ2-2	NA
CAWTRDRGEKLFF	TGTGCCTGGACCCGGGACCGGGGGGAAAAACTGTTTTTT	NA	TRBV30	TRBJ1-4	NA
CAEGGGDNQPQHF	TGCGCCGAAGGGGGAGGGGACAATCAGCCCCAGCATTTT	NA	TRBV10-1	TRBJ1-5	once
CASSPGTGEYSPLHF	TGCGCCAGCAGCCCCGGGACAGGGGAATATTCACCCCTCCACTTT	TRBD1	TRBV5-1	TRBJ1-6	NA
CAISEGNTDTQYF	TGTGCCATCAGTGAGGGCAACACAGATACGCAGTATTTT	NA	TRBV10-3	TRBJ2-3	NA
CASNYGQDSNQPQHF	TGCGCCAGCAATTACGGACAGGATAGCAATCAGCCCCAGCATTTT	TRBD1	TRBV10-2	TRBJ1-5	NA
CARSLVNTGRYGYTF	TGTGCCAGAAGCTTGGTTAACACAGGTAGATATGGCTACACCTTC	NA	TRBV5-3	TRBJ1-2	NA
CASSLDADRRAVRSFTEAFF	TGTGCCAGCAGCTTAGACGCTGACCGACGAGCAGTGAGGAGTTTCACTGAAGCTTTCTTT	NA	TRBV11-2	TRBJ1-1	NA
CASSLMTDSPLHF	TGTGCCAGCAGCTTGATGACAGATTCACCCCTCCACTTT	NA	TRBV5-4	TRBJ1-6	NA